The 15 T cell receptor beta chains given below trace back to one sample, sequenced in a study of CD8 T cells in ankylosing spondylitis. TCRdb analysed the 5' RACE reads with MiXCR anew, one entry per CDR3 protein. The data contain roughly 90,000 distinct CDR3 sequences, 7.5% to 9% of them singletons. Material: blood, either unsorted or a sorted T cell fraction (not recorded which). The receptors stem from a male donor with ankylosing spondylitis or in good health (not recorded which).

There are many counts of this clonotype. The CDR3 is CASSPQTGLNIYGYTF. The CDR3 region has the DNA TGTGCCAGCAGCCCCCAGACAGGGCTAAATATCTATGGCTACACCTTC. The rearrangement uses TRBV7-2 and TRBJ1-2; TRBD1 matches 7 bases. V lost 5 bases to trimming and J lost 4 bases; unmatched junction nucleotides: 13. From germline, CDR1 is SGHTA and CDR2 FQGNSA. This CDR3 contains 16 residues.

This clonotype was seen repeatedly, ten times or more. CDR3 sequence: CASSRKGLLEQYF. The CDR3 region has the DNA TGTGCCAGCTCTCGCAAGGGACTTCTCGAGCAGTACTTC. The J gene is TRBJ2-7, the V gene TRBV12-3 or TRBV12-4; a weak D match, TRBD2 (6 bases). This CDR3 contains 13 residues. Deletions cut 8 bases from V and 6 bases from J, with 17 bases between.

This clonotype showed up many times. The V call is TRBV29-1, the J call TRBJ1-1, with 7 bases aligning to TRBD1. The germline V gene has CDR1 SQVTM and CDR2 ANQGSEA. V was clipped by 7 bases and J by 4 bases; unmatched bases: 3. The CDR3 sequence is 11 residues long. This CDR3 is CSADRTTEAFF. The CDR3 DNA reads as TGCAGCGCGGACAGGACCACTGAAGCTTTCTTT.

This clonotype was recorded at least ten times. The CDR3 here is CASSPPSNTGELFF. The CDR3 DNA sequence: TGTGCCAGCAGCCCGCCCTCAAACACCGGGGAGCTGTTTTTT. The genes are TRBV3-1 and TRBJ2-2; no clear D gene. Germline CDR1 is LGHDT and CDR2 is YNNKEL (reference sequence). This CDR3 region has 14 residues. The V gene lost 4 bases and the J gene lost 2 bases, with 8 bases spanning the gap.

The chain carries TRBV4-2 and TRBJ1-1; possible D gene TRBD1, 6 bases. The germline V and J ends were trimmed by 4 bases and 8 bases, with 17 bases remaining between them. CDR1 is LGHNA, CDR2 YNFKEQ, per germline. This CDR3 spans 14 amino acids. CDR3 amino acids: CASSRLSGGAEAFF. CDR3 bases: TGTGCCAGCAGCCGACTTTCGGGGGGCGCGGAAGCTTTCTTT.

This clonotype was detected many times. The genes are TRBV9 and TRBJ2-7, with D possibly matching TRBD2 (5 bases). Germline assignment: CDR1 SGDLS and CDR2 YYNGEE. Trimming cost V 0 bases and J 5 bases, with 9 bases left between them. The CDR3 loop spans 13 amino acids. The CDR3 coding sequence is TGTGCCAGCAGCGTAGCGGGGAACCACGAGCAGTACTTC. Residues: CASSVAGNHEQYF.

This clonotype came up many times. The chain combines TRBV9 with TRBJ2-3; a weak D match, TRBD1 (6 bases). Germline assignment: CDR1 SGDLS and CDR2 YYNGEE. Trimming removed 0 bases from V and 3 bases from J, with 11 bases in between. This CDR3 region has 15 residues. CDR3 in amino acids: CASSVEGRGTDTQYF. CDR3 nucleotide sequence: TGTGCCAGCAGCGTAGAAGGCAGGGGAACAGATACGCAGTATTTT. Complete variable domain (other parts from reference TRBV9 and TRBJ2-3): DSGVTQTPKHLITATGQRVTLRCSPRSGDLSVYWYQQSLDQGLQFLIQYYNGEERAKGNILERFSAQQFPDLHSELNLSSLELGDSALYFCASSVEGRGTDTQYFGPGTRLTVL.

This clonotype appeared a few times. V gene TRBV2 combines with J gene TRBJ2-3, with 8 bases matching TRBD1. From germline, CDR1 is SNHLY and CDR2 FYNNEI. This CDR3 region has 16 residues. Germline trimming cut 6 bases from V and 0 bases from J; bases unmatched to any gene: 8. The CDR3 reads CASRFGTGLSTDTQYF. CDR3 DNA: TGTGCCAGCAGGTTCGGGACAGGACTTAGCACAGATACGCAGTATTTT.

There are many counts of this clonotype. The chain links TRBV7-2 to TRBJ2-3; D gene unclear. V was shortened by 1 base and J by 5 bases, with 10 bases between the two germline ends. Germline-derived CDR1 and CDR2 are SGHTA and FQGNSA. CDR3 size: 14 residues. The DNA for the CDR3 is TGTGCCAGCAGCTTAGTTCCCGAAGTAGATACGCAGTATTTT. Encoded protein: CASSLVPEVDTQYF.

This clonotype was detected ten times or more. This chain joins TRBV10-3 and TRBJ1-4; D possibly corresponds to TRBD1 (6 bases). The CDR3 is 15 residues long. Trimming removed 2 bases from V and 1 base from J, with 8 bases in between. Germline lookup yields CDR1 ENHRY and CDR2 SYGVKD. This CDR3 is CAISEARGTNEKLFF. The CDR3 bases are TGTGCCATCAGTGAGGCCAGGGGAACTAATGAAAAACTGTTTTTT.

This chain uses TRBV19 with TRBJ1-1; 10 nucleotides line up with TRBD1. The germline CDR1 and CDR2 sequences are LNHDA and SQIVND (reference sequence). The CDR3 loop spans 15 amino acids. V was pared by 4 bases and J by 0 bases, with 2 bases of the junction left unmatched. CDR3 in DNA: TGTGCCAGTAGTACCGACAGGGGGCTGAACACTGAAGCTTTCTTT. Translating it yields CASSTDRGLNTEAFF.

This clonotype was observed at least ten times. The chain recombines TRBV4-3 with TRBJ2-3, with TRBD2 matching 10 bases. V lost 0 bases and J lost 3; bases outside the gene matches: 3. Germline V gene sequence: CDR1 LGHNA, CDR2 YSLEER. The CDR3 is 16 amino acids. CDR3 protein: CASSQEGTSATDTQYF. In DNA, the CDR3 is TGCGCCAGCAGCCAAGAGGGGACTAGCGCGACAGATACGCAGTATTTT.

This clonotype was picked up many times. The chain employs TRBV5-1 and TRBJ2-5; unclear D gene. The CDR3 runs to 13 residues. Trimming shortened V by 4 bases and J by 2 bases, and 9 bases separated the two germline ends. CDR1 SGHRS and CDR2 YFSETQ come from the germline V gene. The CDR3 is CASSRTRQETQYF. The CDR3, as DNA: TGCGCCAGCAGCAGGACGCGACAAGAGACCCAGTACTTC.

The sample holds many counts of this clonotype. The chain joins TRBV12-3 or TRBV12-4 to TRBJ1-2; D is uncertain. The germline V and J ends were trimmed by 3 bases and 10 bases, with 9 bases remaining between them. The CDR3 is 11 residues long. The CDR3 spells CASSFTGFYTF. DNA for the CDR3: TGTGCCAGCAGTTTTACCGGGTTCTACACCTTC.

This clonotype has at least ten counts. The chain joins TRBV30 to TRBJ2-1; D possibly corresponds to TRBD2 (5 bases). This CDR3 has 14 amino acids. Germline CDR1 GTSNPN, CDR2 SVGIG (reference sequence). V lost 4 bases, J lost 4 bases, and 14 bases lay in between. In DNA form, the CDR3 reads TGTGCCTGGACTCTTGTGCGGGCTTACAATGAGCAGTTCTTC. This gives the protein CAWTLVRAYNEQFF.